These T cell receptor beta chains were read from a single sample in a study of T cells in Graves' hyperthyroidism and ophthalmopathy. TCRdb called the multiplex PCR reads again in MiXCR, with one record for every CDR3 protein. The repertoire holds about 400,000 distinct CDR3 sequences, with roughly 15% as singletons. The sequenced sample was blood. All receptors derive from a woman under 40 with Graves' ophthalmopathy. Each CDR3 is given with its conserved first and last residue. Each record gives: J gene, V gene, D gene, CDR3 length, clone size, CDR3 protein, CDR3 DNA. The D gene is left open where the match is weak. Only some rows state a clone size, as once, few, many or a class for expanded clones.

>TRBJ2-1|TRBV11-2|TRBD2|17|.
CASSLGLAGGRHNEQFF
TGTGCCAGCAGCCTGGGACTAGCGGGGGGGCGCCACAATGAGCAGTTCTTC
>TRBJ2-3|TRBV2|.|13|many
CASRELRTDTQYF
TGTGCCAGCAGGGAGCTCCGCACAGATACGCAGTATTTT
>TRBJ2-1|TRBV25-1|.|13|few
CASSDSGYNEQFF
TGTGCCAGCAGTGATTCTGGCTACAATGAGCAGTTCTTC
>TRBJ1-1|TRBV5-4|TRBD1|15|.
CAGSLRGQGATEAFF
TGTGCCGGCAGCTTACGTGGGCAGGGGGCCACTGAAGCTTTCTTT
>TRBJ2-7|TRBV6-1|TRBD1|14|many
CASSVDRGLDEQYF
TGTGCCAGCAGCGTCGACAGGGGGCTGGACGAGCAGTACTTC
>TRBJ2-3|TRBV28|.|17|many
CASSLNPPGSVTDTQYF
TGTGCCAGCAGTTTAAACCCACCGGGCAGTGTCACAGATACGCAGTATTTT
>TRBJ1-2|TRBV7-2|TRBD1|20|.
CASSYKTGSGGSGWNYGYTF
TGTGCCAGCAGCTACAAGACAGGGAGCGGGGGCAGCGGTTGGAACTATGGCTACACCTTC
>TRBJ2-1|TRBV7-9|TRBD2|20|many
CASSLTWGLAGTGSYNEQFF
TGTGCCAGCAGCTTAACTTGGGGACTAGCGGGGACGGGCTCCTACAATGAGCAGTTCTTC
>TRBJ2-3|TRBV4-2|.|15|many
CASSPRQSLTDTQYF
TGTGCCAGCAGCCCCCGCCAGTCGCTCACAGATACGCAGTATTTT
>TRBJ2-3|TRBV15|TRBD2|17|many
CATSRGGGHGTTDTQYF
TGTGCCACCAGCAGAGGCGGGGGGCATGGTACAACGGATACGCAGTATTTT
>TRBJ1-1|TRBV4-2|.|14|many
CASKGTPVNTEAFF
TGTGCCAGCAAGGGAACGCCGGTGAACACTGAAGCTTTCTTT
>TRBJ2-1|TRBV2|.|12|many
CASSFPRNEQFF
TGTGCCAGCAGTTTCCCCCGCAATGAGCAGTTCTTC
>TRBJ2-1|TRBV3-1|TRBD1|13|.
CASAPKGANEQFF
TGTGCCTCTGCACCCAAGGGGGCTAATGAGCAGTTCTTC
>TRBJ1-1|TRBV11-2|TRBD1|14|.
CASSSQGVVAEAFF
TGTGCCAGCAGCTCACAGGGGGTGGTCGCTGAAGCTTTCTTT
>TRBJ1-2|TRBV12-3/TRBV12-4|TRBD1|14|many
CASNRDRMDYGYTF
TGTGCCAGCAATCGGGACAGGATGGACTATGGCTACACCTTC
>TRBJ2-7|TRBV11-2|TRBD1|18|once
CASSLDRYRDRPLYEQYF
TGTGCCAGCAGCTTAGATCGATACCGGGACAGACCCCTCTACGAGCAGTACTTC
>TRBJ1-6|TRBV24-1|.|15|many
CATSDSARVDSPLHF
TGTGCCACCAGTGATTCTGCGCGGGTTGATTCACCCCTCCACTTT
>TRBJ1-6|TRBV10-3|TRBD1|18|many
CAISAGQDLNPYNSPLHF
TGTGCCATCAGCGCAGGACAGGATTTAAACCCCTATAATTCACCCCTCCACTTT
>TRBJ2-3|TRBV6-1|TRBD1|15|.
CASRPGTGNTDTQYF
TGTGCCAGCAGACCCGGGACAGGGAACACAGATACGCAGTATTTT
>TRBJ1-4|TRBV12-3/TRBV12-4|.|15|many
CASSLHGTTNEKLFF
TGTGCCAGCAGCTTACACGGAACAACTAATGAAAAACTGTTTTTT
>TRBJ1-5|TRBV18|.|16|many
CASSPPSIQSGQPQHF
TGTGCCAGCTCACCACCTTCCATTCAGTCAGGTCAGCCCCAGCATTTT
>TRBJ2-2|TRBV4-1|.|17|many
CASSSAVGSLEPGELFF
TGCGCCAGCAGTTCCGCGGTTGGGTCCCTCGAGCCCGGGGAGCTGTTTTTT
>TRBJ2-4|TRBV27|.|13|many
CASRPYSLNIQYF
TGTGCCAGCAGACCTTATTCTTTAAACATTCAGTACTTC
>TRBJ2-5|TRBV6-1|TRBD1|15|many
CASSAETGGLETQYF
TGTGCCAGCAGTGCGGAGACAGGGGGCCTGGAGACCCAGTACTTC